This paragraph reports one T cell receptor (beta chain). Its antigen is currently not known. No qualities accompany the bases; no much larger clone lies one base away. The sample originates from a study of T cell changes during pregnancy in multiple sclerosis (dated by TCRdb to between 2019 and 2020). Some background on the complete study: The study looked at changes in the T cell repertoire across pregnancy in women with multiple sclerosis.

The library was obtained by the immunoSEQ multiplex PCR assay. Drawn from immuneACCESS, this table holds only the in-frame rearrangements with V and J called that TCRdb kept. Clones are partly lost; checked studies trace under half to an unresolved V gene and leave the rest unexplained. Here the sample has under 70,000 clones; about 89% occur a single time. The ten largest clonotypes hold just under 0.5% of the sample. CDR1 is given as MNHEY and CDR2 as SVGAGI, both from the germline V gene. V is shortened by 7 bases, J by 6 bases, and the region joining them spans 15 bases. The CDR3 runs 14 amino acids, cysteine and phenylalanine included. Of the read, only the CDR3 DNA is kept; its 42 bases are in frame from base 1.

The rearranged chain carries TRBV6-5 and TRBJ1-4; the D gene is possibly TRBD1, with 6 bases matching. The receptor was isolated from a female donor in good health, enrolled as a control in a pregnancy study. The sample was CD4+ T cells from peripheral blood mononuclear cells, taken after pregnancy. The CDR3 sequence is CASNPGGGDEKLFF. The DNA sequence is given as TGTGCCAGCAACCCCGGGGGGGGCGATGAAAAACTGTTTTTT.